Here is one TCR beta chain with its context. V was clipped by 8 bases and J by 1 base; unmatched bases: 6. Looked up from germline, CDR1 is LNHNV and CDR2 is YYDKDF (reference sequence). This CDR3 region has 15 residues. TCRdb's table, derived via immunoSEQ multiplex PCR, lists solely in-frame clones and lacks some. The sample includes a few hundred thousand clones, roughly 86% of them seen just once. This sample is drawn from a study of blood T cell repertoires in COVID-19. The chain employs TRBV15 and TRBJ1-5, with 9 positions matching TRBD1. This TCR came from a man aged 60 to 75 with acute or convalescent COVID-19. Sequenced sample: peripheral blood. CDR3 residues: CATDGTGRSNQPQHF. The CDR3 DNA is TGTGCCACCGACGGGACAGGGAGGAGCAATCAGCCCCAGCATTTT.